These 27 T cell receptor beta chains were sequenced from one sample in a study of T cell responses to AZD1222 COVID-19 vaccine. Produced via immunoSEQ multiplex PCR; TCRdb's table is partial and in-frame only. The sample has some 120,000 clones; around nine tenths are singletons. The sample consisted of peripheral blood, taken on day 0 of AZD1222 vaccination. These TCRs come from an adult in good health.

The chain has TRBV7-9 and TRBJ1-3, with D tentatively TRBD1 (5 bases). The CDR3 has 17 residues. Trimming took off 5 bases at V and 2 bases at J, with 19 bases between the two ends. Per the germline V gene, CDR1 is SEHNR and CDR2 is FQNEAQ (reference sequence). CDR3 nucleotide sequence: TGTGCCAGCAGCAACCCCCCCGGCAGGGCCACTGGAAACACCATATATTTT. This sequence encodes CASSNPPGRATGNTIYF.

The chain has TRBV19 and TRBJ2-7; 9 bases map to TRBD2. With 6 bases clipped from V and 3 bases from J, the junction kept 3 bases outside the gene matches. This CDR3 has 13 residues. CDR1 and CDR2 (germline): LNHDA, SQIVND (reference sequence). CDR3 DNA sequence: TGTGCCAGTAGGACTAGCGGAGGCTACGAGCAGTACTTC. It is translated as CASRTSGGYEQYF.

This clone was observed once. The chain recombines TRBV19 with TRBJ1-4; no clear D. The CDR3 totals 14 residues. V was shortened by 6 bases and J by 8 bases, with 16 bases between the two germline ends. CDR1 and CDR2 from the germline V gene are LNHDA and SQIVND (reference sequence). The CDR3 sequence is CASSNGLVEEKLFF. The CDR3, as DNA: TGTGCCAGTAGCAATGGTCTGGTGGAGGAAAAACTGTTTTTT.

The chain couples TRBV2 to TRBJ2-7; D gene uncertain. The CDR3 loop spans 13 amino acids. Trimming cost V 6 bases and J 1 base, with 10 bases left between them. CDR1 and CDR2 from the germline V gene are SNHLY and FYNNEI. The CDR3 protein is CASRGLDSYEQYF. DNA for the CDR3: TGTGCCAGCAGAGGGTTGGATTCCTACGAGCAGTACTTC.

The CDR3 loop reads CASSKLADSEQYF. CDR3 sequence (DNA): TGCGCCAGCAGTAAACTAGCGGATTCCGAGCAGTACTTC. This sequence joins TRBV10-1 and TRBJ2-7; TRBD2 matches at 8 bases. J lost 6 bases, V lost 5 bases, and 6 bases had no gene match. The CDR3 covers 13 residues. Germline CDR1 reads WNHNN; CDR2 reads SYGVQD (reference sequence).

This clone was recorded only once. The chain recombines TRBV6-5 with TRBJ1-1; 7 nucleotides match TRBD1. Germline V lookup: CDR1 MNHEY, CDR2 SVGAGI. The CDR3 contains 14 residues. Trimming removed 10 bases from V and 0 bases from J; junction bases left unmatched: 8. The CDR3 bases are TGTGCCACCAAACAGGGGATAATGAACACTGAAGCTTTCTTT. As protein: CATKQGIMNTEAFF.

This chain uses TRBV5-1 with TRBJ1-1, with D perhaps TRBD1 (5 bases). From germline, CDR1 is SGHRS and CDR2 YFSETQ. The CDR3 covers 15 residues. Trimming took 0 bases from V and 3 from J, leaving 12 bases between them. The CDR3 nucleotides read TGCGCCAGCAGCTTGGGCGGGGGAAGGGACACTGAAGCTTTCTTT. Its translation: CASSLGGGRDTEAFF.

The CDR3 bases are TGCGCCAGCAGCTTGTTGGTGGAAGGGACCGGGGAGCTGTTTTTT. Translating gives CASSLLVEGTGELFF. The V call is TRBV5-1, the J call TRBJ2-2; D is ambiguous. V was pared by 1 base and J by 5 bases, with 12 bases between. The CDR3 is 15 amino acids. Germline V gene lookup returns CDR1 SGHRS and CDR2 YFSETQ.

The rearrangement uses TRBV7-3 and TRBJ1-1; D is unclear. This CDR3 spans 13 amino acids. V lost 5 bases to trimming and J lost 6 bases, with 13 bases between them. Germline V gives CDR1 SGHTA, CDR2 FQGTGA. CDR3: CASSPTRSAEAFF. The CDR3 coding sequence is TGTGCCAGCAGCCCCACAAGGTCCGCTGAAGCTTTCTTT.

The V and J genes are TRBV27 and TRBJ2-2; 10 nucleotides align to TRBD2. V dropped 8 bases and J dropped 4; count of bases not matched to a gene: 13. Germline values: CDR1 MNHEY, CDR2 SMNVEV (reference sequence). The CDR3 has 17 amino acids. This CDR3 reads CASRASGRNVGTGELFF. The CDR3 DNA sequence: TGTGCCAGCCGCGCTAGCGGGAGAAATGTGGGCACCGGGGAGCTGTTTTTT.

The chain joins TRBV7-2 to TRBJ1-2; the D gene is possibly TRBD1 (5 bases). This CDR3 contains 16 residues. Trimming shortened V by 4 bases and J by 3 bases, and 18 bases separated the two germline ends. Germline lookup yields CDR1 SGHTA and CDR2 FQGNSA. For the CDR3, the DNA is TGTGCCAGCAGCTCGGGACGGACCCAGCCCCACTATGGCTACACCTTC. It codes for CASSSGRTQPHYGYTF.

The V call is TRBV5-1, the J call TRBJ2-7; TRBD2 might be the D (5 bases). The CDR3 consists of 14 residues. Trimming removed 1 base from V and 7 bases from J, with 15 bases in between. CDR1 and CDR2 from the germline V gene are SGHRS and YFSETQ. This chain's CDR3 is CASSLWLEGEEQYF. The CDR3 DNA reads TGCGCCAGCAGCTTGTGGCTAGAGGGTGAGGAGCAGTACTTC.

The rearrangement uses TRBV5-1 and TRBJ2-7; 11 bases align to TRBD1. V was pared by 5 bases and J by 3 bases, with 7 bases of the junction left unmatched. The CDR3 is 15 amino acids. Germline loops: CDR1 SGHRS, CDR2 YFSETQ. CDR3 bases: TGCGCCAGCAGGCCTGGACAGGGGGCTCACTACGAGCAGTACTTC. It encodes CASRPGQGAHYEQYF.

The chain is built from TRBV5-1 and TRBJ1-3; no reliable D call. Trimming pared 4 bases from V and 0 bases from J, leaving 11 bases between. CDR3 size: 15 residues. CDR1 is SGHRS, CDR2 YFSETQ, per germline. CDR3 sequence: CASSMGSSSGNTIYF. The DNA of the CDR3 is TGCGCCAGCAGCATGGGCAGTAGCTCTGGAAACACCATATATTTT. Full variable domain (remainder filled in from reference TRBV5-1 and TRBJ1-3): KAGVTQTPRYLIKTRGQQVTLSCSPISGHRSVSWYQQTPGQGLQFLFEYFSETQRNKGNFPGRFSGRQFSNSRSEMNVSTLELGDSALYLCASSMGSSSGNTIYFGEGSWLTVV.

The rearrangement uses TRBV5-1 and TRBJ2-2, with 12 bases matching TRBD2. Per germline, CDR1 SGHRS and CDR2 YFSETQ. The J segment lost 6 bases and the V segment lost 0 bases, leaving 6 bases of the junction unmatched. This CDR3 spans 17 amino acids. CDR3 nucleotides: TGCGCCAGCAGCTTGGTTCTAGCGGGAGGGTCGGCCGGGGAGCTGTTTTTT. Translated: CASSLVLAGGSAGELFF. Filled out from reference TRBV5-1 and TRBJ2-2, the complete variable domain reads KAGVTQTPRYLIKTRGQQVTLSCSPISGHRSVSWYQQTPGQGLQFLFEYFSETQRNKGNFPGRFSGRQFSNSRSEMNVSTLELGDSALYLCASSLVLAGGSAGELFFGEGSRLTVL.

The genes are TRBV30 and TRBJ2-2; 8 positions match TRBD2. The CDR3 covers 15 residues. V lost 2 bases, J lost 6 bases, and 8 bases stayed unmatched. The germline CDR1 and CDR2 sequences are GTSNPN and SVGIG (reference sequence). In DNA form, the CDR3 reads TGTGCCTGGAGTTCACGAGCGGGGGTGTCCGGGGAGCTGTTTTTT. Translated: CAWSSRAGVSGELFF.

The chain has TRBV2 and TRBJ1-1; 8 nucleotides agree with TRBD1. Germline CDR1 reads SNHLY; CDR2 reads FYNNEI. With V trimmed by 8 bases and J by 2 bases, 7 bases remained unmatched. This CDR3 is built from 14 residues. The DNA of the CDR3 is TGTGCCAGCCTCCGGGACAGGAGCAACACTGAAGCTTTCTTT. Translated: CASLRDRSNTEAFF.

This clone was recorded once. The gene calls are TRBV19 and TRBJ1-2; 7 bases line up with TRBD1. The J segment lost 8 bases and the V segment lost 9 bases, leaving 9 bases of the junction unmatched. CDR3 length: 12 amino acids. Per the germline V gene, CDR1 is LNHDA and CDR2 is SQIVND (reference sequence). This CDR3 is CASLDRLEGYTF. CDR3 in DNA: TGTGCCAGCCTGGACAGGCTGGAGGGCTACACCTTC.

This clone was seen a few times. The gene calls are TRBV5-1 and TRBJ2-1; the D gene is possibly TRBD2 (5 bases). The CDR3 is 15 residues long. V shed 4 bases and J shed 0 bases, with 11 bases lying between them. CDR1 and CDR2 (germline): SGHRS, YFSETQ. The CDR3 region has the DNA TGCGCCAGCAGCGCGGGCTGGAGCTCCTACAATGAGCAGTTCTTC. Protein: CASSAGWSSYNEQFF.

This clone was counted a few times. Here the CDR3 reads CASSFFWDNSYNEQFF. The CDR3 coding sequence is TGTGCCAGCAGCTTTTTTTGGGACAACTCCTACAATGAGCAGTTCTTC. J is TRBJ2-1 and V is TRBV5-6; possible D gene TRBD1, 6 bases. There are 16 residues in the CDR3. V lost 2 bases and J 0 bases, leaving 12 bases between the germline ends. The germline V gene has CDR1 SGHDT and CDR2 YYEEEE.

This clone was recorded once. This chain connects TRBV5-1 to TRBJ2-3; maybe TRBD2 (5 bases). The CDR3 extends over 13 amino acids. Per germline, CDR1 SGHRS and CDR2 YFSETQ. V was cut by 7 bases and J by 4 bases, with 13 bases left in between. Here the CDR3 reads CASAASSPDTQYF. The CDR3 DNA is TGCGCCAGCGCAGCTAGCTCACCAGATACGCAGTATTTT.

The rearrangement links TRBV2 to TRBJ1-3; TRBD1 is a possible D gene (5 bases). This CDR3 comprises 15 residues. V lost 3 bases, J lost 0 bases, and 9 bases lay in between. The germline V gene has CDR1 SNHLY and CDR2 FYNNEI. For the CDR3, the DNA is TGTGCCAGCAGTGAGGGGGTTTACTCTGGAAACACCATATATTTT. Residues: CASSEGVYSGNTIYF.

This chain links TRBV19 with TRBJ1-5; D gene uncertain. Trimming pared 2 bases from V and 3 bases from J, leaving 11 bases between. This CDR3 contains 15 residues. Germline V gene data show CDR1 as LNHDA and CDR2 as SQIVND (reference sequence). The chain's CDR3 is CASSILGQSNQPQHF. The CDR3 nucleotides are TGTGCCAGTAGTATATTAGGGCAGTCCAATCAGCCCCAGCATTTT.

The rearrangement uses TRBV19 and TRBJ2-3; D gene ambiguous. Trimming removed 11 bases at V and 4 bases at J, with 7 bases between. This CDR3 has 10 residues. Germline-derived CDR1 and CDR2 are LNHDA and SQIVND (reference sequence). This CDR3 is CAVLADTQYF. The DNA of the CDR3 is TGTGCCGTGTTGGCAGATACGCAGTATTTT.

This clone was observed once. CDR3 DNA sequence: TGTGCCAGCAGCTTAAACTGGGCCACTGAAGCTTTCTTT. It encodes CASSLNWATEAFF. The chain has TRBV11-2 and TRBJ1-1; D not certain. V lost 2 bases and J 4 bases, leaving 8 bases between the germline ends. The CDR3 is 13 amino acids. Germline V CDR1 and CDR2: SGHAT, FQNNGV.

The J gene is TRBJ2-3, the V gene TRBV5-1; TRBD2 matches at 7 bases. With 1 base clipped from V and 1 base from J, the junction kept 3 bases outside the gene matches. The CDR3 extends over 15 amino acids. CDR1 SGHRS and CDR2 YFSETQ come from the germline V gene. CDR3 sequence reads: CASSLSLAGTDTQYF. Here the CDR3 DNA reads TGCGCCAGCAGCTTGTCGCTAGCGGGCACAGATACGCAGTATTTT.

The chain employs TRBV4-3 and TRBJ1-2; tentative D call: TRBD1 (5 bases). The V end lost 3 bases, the J end lost 1 base, and 6 bases lay between the germline ends. The germline V gene encodes CDR1 LGHNA and CDR2 YSLEER. The CDR3 length is 13 residues. CDR3 loop: CASSQGGNYGYTF. Here the CDR3 DNA reads TGCGCCAGCAGCCAGGGGGGTAACTATGGCTACACCTTC.